These T cell receptor beta chains were read from a single sample in a study of T cell repertoires in cytomegalovirus infection. Via MiXCR, TCRdb re-called the reads, giving one row per CDR3 protein. The sample yields about 740,000 distinct CDR3 sequences, around 30% seen once. These receptors have no identified antigens. Sequenced here: cultured PBMCs, sampled from culture after CMV antigen stimulation. The receptors derive from a human donor in good health (CMV status not recorded). Some clones in this sample may be carry-over from other donors' samples. CDR3s include the opening cysteine and the closing phenylalanine or tryptophan. A D gene is named only where the DNA matches it firmly. Some rows have no size entry. The others give once, few or many, or a class for an expanded clone.

size | D | J | V | CDR3 | DNA
NA | TRBD1 | TRBJ1-1 | TRBV18 | CASSLGTAMNTEAFF | TGTGCCAGCTCACTCGGGACAGCCATGAACACTGAAGCTTTCTTT
many | NA | TRBJ1-6 | TRBV7-6 | CASSLDRGSNNSPLHF | TGTGCCAGCAGCTTGGATCGGGGGAGCAATAATTCACCCCTCCACTTT
few | NA | TRBJ2-7 | TRBV7-6 | CASSLGLGDYEQYF | TGTGCCAGCAGCTTAGGTCTGGGAGACTACGAGCAGTACTTC
few | NA | TRBJ2-7 | TRBV27 | CASSSPHGGAGEQYF | TGTGCCAGCAGTTCCCCCCATGGGGGGGCGGGGGAGCAGTACTTC
many | NA | TRBJ2-5 | TRBV7-2 | CASRHRGPGETQYF | TGTGCCAGCCGCCACCGGGGACCCGGGGAGACCCAGTACTTC
few | NA | TRBJ1-1 | TRBV5-4 | CASSLAGWGPEAFF | TGTGCCAGCAGCTTGGCAGGTTGGGGGCCTGAAGCTTTCTTT
NA | TRBD2 | TRBJ2-5 | TRBV7-6 | CASSYRGRAKVETQYF | TGTGCCAGCAGTTACCGCGGGAGGGCCAAGGTAGAGACCCAGTACTTC
many | TRBD2 | TRBJ2-7 | TRBV7-2 | CASSSWEGSHEQYF | TGTGCCAGCAGCTCGTGGGAGGGTTCGCACGAGCAGTACTTC
NA | TRBD1 | TRBJ2-5 | TRBV6-2/TRBV6-3 | CASSLGGSRETQYF | TGTGCCAGCAGTTTAGGGGGCTCGAGGGAGACCCAGTACTTC
few | TRBD2 | TRBJ2-3 | TRBV7-9 | CASRKPGLAGPDTQYF | TGTGCCAGCAGAAAACCGGGACTAGCGGGGCCTGATACGCAGTATTTT
NA | TRBD2 | TRBJ2-5 | TRBV6-1 | CASSGTSSQETQYF | TGTGCCAGCAGTGGGACTAGCTCCCAAGAGACCCAGTACTTC
NA | TRBD1 | TRBJ2-5 | TRBV7-9 | CASRGTGGEGTQYF | TGTGCCAGCAGGGGGACAGGGGGCGAGGGGACCCAGTACTTC
once | TRBD1 | TRBJ1-1 | TRBV27 | CASSPWDRVGTFF | TGTGCCAGCAGTCCCTGGGACAGGGTCGGAACTTTCTTT
few | TRBD1 | TRBJ1-2 | TRBV4-1 | CASSQPGQGHGYTF | TGCGCCAGCAGCCAACCGGGACAGGGTCATGGCTACACCTTC
once | TRBD1 | TRBJ1-5 | TRBV4-1 | CASSQEDTGGRQPQHF | TGCGCCAGCAGCCAAGAAGATACAGGGGGACGGCAGCCCCAGCATTTT
NA | TRBD2 | TRBJ2-3 | TRBV20-1 | CSAEGGGTDTQYF | TGCAGTGCTGAGGGCGGGGGTACAGATACGCAGTATTTT
many | NA | TRBJ1-6 | TRBV7-8 | CASSLARAGSSYNSPLHF | TGTGCCAGCAGCTTAGCGAGGGCAGGGAGCTCCTATAATTCACCCCTCCACTTT
few | NA | TRBJ2-5 | TRBV7-2 | CASSHGRNQETQYF | TGTGCCAGCAGCCACGGACGAAACCAAGAGACCCAGTACTTC
many | NA | TRBJ1-4 | TRBV12-3/TRBV12-4 | CASSPLGEKLFF | TGTGCCAGCAGTCCCCTCGGAGAAAAACTGTTTTTT
few | TRBD1 | TRBJ2-1 | TRBV11-2 | CASSLADRELYNEQFF | TGTGCCAGCAGCTTAGCTGACAGGGAACTATACAATGAGCAGTTCTTC
NA | NA | TRBJ1-6 | TRBV5-1 | CASSSNSRYGNSPLHF | TGCGCCAGCAGCTCAAATTCACGTTACGGGAATTCACCCCTCCACTTT
few | NA | TRBJ1-6 | TRBV6-6 | CASSSRRTDNSPLHF | TGTGCCAGCAGTTCCCGACGGACGGATAATTCACCCCTCCACTTT
NA | TRBD1 | TRBJ1-5 | TRBV4-1 | CASSIPGTGTPQHF | TGCGCCAGCAGCATCCCAGGGACAGGGACGCCCCAGCATTTT
NA | TRBD1 | TRBJ2-3 | TRBV12-3/TRBV12-4 | CASRGQRTDTQYF | TGTGCCAGCAGGGGACAGCGGACAGATACGCAGTATTTT
NA | NA | TRBJ2-1 | TRBV20-1 | CSADKSSYNEQFF | TGCAGTGCGGACAAATCCTCCTACAATGAGCAGTTCTTC
few | NA | TRBJ1-3 | TRBV6-1 | CASRKGQSSGNTIYF | TGTGCCAGCAGGAAAGGACAGTCTTCTGGAAACACCATATATTTT
NA | NA | TRBJ2-5 | TRBV5-1 | CASSSIDRDAQGTQYF | TGCGCCAGCAGCTCAATAGATAGGGACGCCCAGGGGACCCAGTACTTC
NA | NA | TRBJ1-2 | TRBV12-3/TRBV12-4 | CASSSSSRAAGYTF | NA
NA | TRBD2 | TRBJ2-3 | TRBV18 | CASSPPAGGKTTRWDTQYF | TGTGCCAGCTCACCACCGGCGGGAGGGAAGACGACGCGCTGGGATACGCAGTATTTT
NA | NA | TRBJ2-1 | TRBV10-3 | CAISVRVLVGNEQFF | TGTGCCATCAGTGTGAGGGTACTAGTAGGCAATGAGCAGTTCTTC
many | NA | TRBJ2-3 | TRBV7-9 | CASSSDETVPDTQYF | TGTGCCAGCAGCTCGGACGAGACAGTCCCAGATACGCAGTATTTT
NA | NA | TRBJ1-5 | TRBV12-3/TRBV12-4 | CASGGGPQARSNQPQHF | TGTGCCAGTGGAGGCGGACCCCAAGCGCGTAGCAATCAGCCCCAGCATTTT
many | TRBD2 | TRBJ2-7 | TRBV7-2 | CASSITGTNYEQYF | TGTGCCAGCAGCATCACCGGGACTAACTACGAGCAGTACTTC
NA | TRBD2 | TRBJ2-7 | TRBV7-9 | CASSAYLADGYEQYF | TGTGCCAGCAGCGCCTACCTAGCGGATGGTTACGAGCAGTACTTC
NA | NA | TRBJ2-1 | TRBV28 | CASSQPTYHEQFF | TGTGCCAGCAGCCAGCCGACTTACCATGAGCAGTTCTTC
once | NA | TRBJ1-5 | TRBV27 | CASSFGVKQPQHF | TGTGCCAGCAGTTTCGGGGTGAAACAGCCCCAGCATTTT
NA | TRBD1 | TRBJ1-2 | TRBV18 | CASSSTGGDGYTF | TGTGCCAGCTCATCGACAGGGGGCGACGGCTACACCTTC
NA | NA | TRBJ2-1 | TRBV6-2/TRBV6-3 | CATVRDPYNEQFF | TGTGCCACTGTCCGGGACCCCTACAATGAGCAGTTCTTC
NA | NA | TRBJ1-1 | TRBV2 | CASRYDSLPNTEAFF | TGTGCCAGCAGGTACGACAGCTTACCGAACACTGAAGCTTTCTTT
once | NA | TRBJ1-1 | TRBV3-1 | CASSQQLGWNTEAFF | TGTGCCAGCAGCCAGCAGTTGGGTTGGAACACTGAAGCTTTCTTT
many | TRBD2 | TRBJ2-1 | TRBV7-2 | CASSPSGFSYNEQFF | TGTGCCAGCAGCCCTAGCGGGTTCTCCTACAATGAGCAGTTCTTC
NA | NA | TRBJ2-5 | TRBV2 | CASSDHQKVYF | TGTGCCAGCAGTGATCACCAGAAGGTCTATTTC
few | TRBD1 | TRBJ2-1 | TRBV2 | CASGRGQGAYNEQFF | TGTGCCAGTGGGAGGGGACAGGGGGCCTACAATGAGCAGTTCTTC
NA | NA | TRBJ1-5 | TRBV5-5 | CASSLYRGGNQPQHF | TGTGCCAGCAGCTTGTACCGGGGTGGCAATCAGCCCCAGCATTTT
NA | TRBD2 | TRBJ2-3 | TRBV11-2 | CASSLGLSVYQNTQYF | TGTGCCAGCAGCTTGGGACTATCGGTATACCAAAATACGCAGTATTTT
NA | NA | TRBJ2-3 | TRBV6-4 | CASSGMAGTSPDTQYF | TGTGCCAGCAGTGGGATGGCGGGAACCTCCCCAGATACGCAGTATTTT
NA | TRBD1 | TRBJ1-1 | TRBV27 | CASSRLAGTVEAFF | TGTGCCAGCAGCCGTCTGGCGGGGACAGTTGAAGCTTTCTTT
NA | TRBD1 | TRBJ2-2 | TRBV7-2 | CASSPKGGNAGELFF | TGTGCCAGCAGCCCCAAAGGGGGCAACGCCGGGGAGCTGTTTTTT
once | TRBD1 | TRBJ2-7 | TRBV2 | CASSEQGATSEQYF | TGTGCCAGCAGTGAACAGGGGGCTACGAGCGAGCAGTACTTC
NA | TRBD2 | TRBJ2-2 | TRBV15 | CATKIGGIGTGELFF | TGTGCCACCAAGATCGGGGGGATAGGCACCGGGGAGCTGTTTTTT
NA | NA | TRBJ1-4 | TRBV5-6 | CASSLDVDEKLFF | TGTGCCAGCAGCTTGGACGTGGATGAAAAACTGTTTTTT
NA | TRBD1 | TRBJ1-4 | TRBV27 | CASSRQGFSEKLFF | TGTGCCAGCAGCCGACAGGGATTTAGTGAAAAACTGTTTTTT
NA | NA | TRBJ2-1 | TRBV9 | CASSVRVFGGLYNEQFF | TGTGCCAGCAGCGTAAGGGTCTTCGGAGGACTATACAATGAGCAGTTCTTC
few | NA | TRBJ1-6 | TRBV10-3 | CAISESEGNNSPLHF | TGTGCCATCAGTGAGTCAGAAGGGAACAATTCACCCCTCCACTTT
NA | NA | TRBJ1-6 | TRBV5-6 | CASSSPREVPYNSPLHF | TGTGCCAGCAGCAGCCCCAGGGAAGTCCCCTATAATTCACCCCTCCACTTT
NA | TRBD2 | TRBJ2-3 | TRBV28 | CASSGRWGTSGGDTQYF | TGTGCCAGCAGTGGACGATGGGGGACTAGCGGGGGAGATACGCAGTATTTT
many | NA | TRBJ2-5 | TRBV7-2 | CASTYFETQYF | TGTGCCAGCACATACTTCGAGACCCAGTACTTC
NA | NA | TRBJ2-7 | TRBV28 | CASSLGARGAYEQYF | TGTGCCAGCAGTTTGGGGGCCCGAGGAGCCTACGAGCAGTACTTC
once | NA | TRBJ1-4 | TRBV9 | CASSVDAGGGIGEKLFF | TGTGCCAGCAGCGTAGATGCGGGGGGGGGGATCGGTGAAAAACTGTTTTTT
few | TRBD1 | TRBJ1-4 | TRBV7-2 | CASSIDRVNEKLFF | TGTGCCAGCAGCATTGACAGGGTAAACGAAAAACTGTTTTTT